Listed here is a single T cell receptor beta chain. The antigen remains unidentified. Profiled with immunoSEQ multiplex PCR; TCRdb holds only in-frame clones, not every one. The sample records about 28,000 clones, around 50% being singletons. The data stem from a study of early stage breast cancer tumors. Germline values: CDR1 LNHNV, CDR2 YYDKDF (reference sequence). The junction had 6 bases not matched to a gene; V was cut back by 0 bases and J by 0 bases. The CDR3 is 18 amino acids. Study-level points and caveats: Tumors had around 2.3-fold higher T cell density than normal breast.

V usage is TRBV15 and J usage is TRBJ1-1; TRBD1 matches 11 bases. The sequence came from a person aged 45-60 years with breast cancer. The sample comprised breast tumor tissue. The CDR3 DNA follows: TGTGCCACCAGCAGAGATAGGGGACAGGGGGACGTGAACACTGAAGCTTTCTTT. Its translation is CATSRDRGQGDVNTEAFF.